This T cell receptor (beta chain) was recorded in a study of T cell responses to AZD1222 COVID-19 vaccine. The CDR3 is 16 residues long. V trimming: 4 bases; J trimming: 4 bases; junction bases outside the gene matches: 6. Germline CDR1 is SGDLS and CDR2 is YYNGEE. Repertoires were generated with immunoSEQ multiplex PCR, while TCRdb's copy carries only in-frame clones and drops some. This sample has nearly 200,000 clones; approximately 93% occur once, and the top ten carry 1%. Study-wide results and limits: Repertoires were collected only later (after the peak T cell response had occurred).

As regards this clone: Its antigen is not known.

The source is an adult who received the AZD1222 COVID-19 vaccine. The gene calls are TRBV9 and TRBJ1-5; 12 bases align to TRBD1. The starting material was peripheral blood, obtained 28 days after the second AZD1222 dose. The CDR3, as DNA: TGTGCCAGCAGCAAGGGACAGGGGGCGCAGAATCAGCCCCAGCATTTT. It encodes CASSKGQGAQNQPQHF.